This T cell receptor beta chain is drawn from a study of shared clonotypes between healthy human individuals. This CDR3 is built from 18 residues. The trim removed 1 base at V and 3 bases at J, leaving 7 bases unmatched. Germline loops: CDR1 MGHDK, CDR2 SYGVNS. This clone was seen just once. Generated by immunoSEQ multiplex PCR, the TCRdb table keeps only in-frame clones and is missing some. Here the sample spans approximately 100,000 clones, less than 75% being singletons. The source material was memory CD8+ T cells sorted from blood. Subset noted: CD45RO+ cells pooled with CCR7-negative TemRA cells. The source is a woman aged 25-40 years in good health. V and J are TRBV25-1 and TRBJ2-3; the match to TRBD2 covers 13 bases. CDR3 DNA sequence: TGTGCCAGCAGTGAATCCATTAGGACTAGCGGGAGAACAGATACGCAGTATTTT. This translates into CASSESIRTSGRTDTQYF. The whole variable domain, filled in from reference TRBV25-1 and TRBJ2-3, reads EADIYQTPRYLVIGTGKKITLECSQTMGHDKMYWYQQDPGMELHLIHYSYGVNSTEKGDLSSESTVSRIRTEHFPLTLESARPSHTSQYLCASSESIRTSGRTDTQYFGPGTRLTVL.